This T cell receptor beta chain originates from a study of T cells in Graves' hyperthyroidism and ophthalmopathy. Study at large: Once the initial diagnosis was made, peripheral blood was obtained before any treatment.

V shed 4 bases and J shed 0 bases, with 13 bases lying between them. The length of the CDR3 is 16 residues. TCR beta CDR3 region amplification was performed from RNA transcripts. The study used the HTBI primer set for a first-round RT-PCR of the TCR CDR3. MiXCR was run by TCRdb on the multiplex PCR reads, yielding one entry per CDR3 protein. This repertoire shows under 400,000 distinct CDR3 sequences, 15% to 18% found once; its top ten account for 25% to 30%. In its sample, this clonotype was seen a few times. This chain connects TRBV12-3 or TRBV12-4 to TRBJ1-3; no firm D call. The sequenced sample was blood. The sequence was collected from a woman aged 18-30 years with Graves' hyperthyroidism that later progressed to Graves' ophthalmopathy. CDR3 DNA sequence: TGTGCCAGCAGTTCCCCTAGACGGTTCTCTGGAAACACCATATATTTT. Protein product: CASSSPRRFSGNTIYF.